A single sample gave rise to the 28 T cell receptor beta chains below, sequenced in a study of Graves' ophthalmopathy and Graves' hyperthyroidism. RNA transcripts yielded amplified TCR beta CDR3 regions. RT-PCR in the first round used HTBI primers; a second-round multiplex PCR followed. TCRdb reprocessed the multiplex PCR reads via MiXCR and lists one record per CDR3 protein. The sample consists of 45,000 to 60,000 distinct CDR3 sequences, under 55% of them appearing once. Source material: peripheral blood. These receptors all stem from an adult woman with Graves' ophthalmopathy.

In this sample, this clonotype turned up many times. This rearrangement joins TRBV20-1 to TRBJ2-1; 7 nucleotides align to TRBD2. The V segment lost 1 base and the J segment 4 bases; nucleotides outside the gene matches: 7. This CDR3 has 15 amino acids. Germline CDR1 is DFQATT and CDR2 is SNEGSKA (reference sequence). The CDR3 nucleotides are TGCAGTGCTAGAGGCGGGAGTGAGGCGTACAATGAGCAGTTCTTC. This sequence encodes CSARGGSEAYNEQFF.

The chain uses TRBV11-2 and TRBJ2-1, with a tentative D call TRBD2 (6 bases). The CDR3 runs to 17 residues. The V end lost 6 bases, the J end lost 3 bases, and 21 bases lay between the germline ends. The V gene's germline CDR1 is SGHAT and CDR2 FQNNGV. The CDR3 is CASRIGGTGVFYNEQFF. The CDR3 DNA is TGTGCCAGCAGAATCGGGGGAACCGGGGTCTTCTACAATGAGCAGTTCTTC.

The chain uses TRBV30 and TRBJ1-3; tentative D call: TRBD1 (5 bases). In germline, CDR1 is GTSNPN, CDR2 SVGIG (reference sequence). V lost 4 bases and J 4 bases, leaving 14 bases between the germline ends. The CDR3 length is 14 residues. DNA of the CDR3: TGTGCCTGGACCCCGGTGGGGGACGGAAACACCATATATTTT. Its protein is CAWTPVGDGNTIYF. Based on the CDR3 plus reference TRBV30 and TRBJ1-3, the full variable domain is SQTIHQWPATLVQPVGSPLSLECTVEGTSNPNLYWYRQAAGRGLQLLFYSVGIGQISSEVPQNLSASRPQDRQFILSSKKLLLSDSGFYLCAWTPVGDGNTIYFGEGSWLTVV.

This clonotype was detected ten times or more. The chain couples TRBV11-2 to TRBJ2-3; 12 bases are shared with TRBD2. The CDR3 contains 17 residues. CDR1 is SGHAT and CDR2 is FQNNGV in the germline V gene. V dropped 4 bases and J dropped 2; count of bases not matched to a gene: 7. Here the CDR3 reads CASSWRTSGITTDTQYF. The CDR3 DNA reads TGTGCCAGCAGCTGGAGGACTAGCGGGATTACCACAGATACGCAGTATTTT.

This clonotype has a count of ten or more. CDR3 sequence (DNA): TGTGCCAGCAACCCCTCCGGGGACAGGGGCCACGAGCAGTACTTC. The encoded protein is CASNPSGDRGHEQYF. The rearrangement links TRBV7-9 to TRBJ2-7, with TRBD1 identical over 10 bases. The germline gives CDR1 SEHNR, CDR2 FQNEAQ (reference sequence). J was trimmed by 5 bases and V by 7 bases; bases with no gene match: 11. The CDR3 totals 15 residues.

Of note for this clonotype: A junction boundary mismatches the germline segment, possibly from a read error. The J gene is TRBJ2-1, the V gene TRBV20-1; 10 bases match TRBD2. Germline values: CDR1 DFQATT, CDR2 SNEGSKA (reference sequence). The CDR3 consists of 13 residues. CDR3 sequence (DNA): TGCAGAGGGGGGACTAGCGTCTACAATGAGCACTTCTTC. Encoded protein: CRGGTSVYNEHFF.

This clonotype was observed at least ten times. This chain joins TRBV20-1 and TRBJ1-1; 7 bases line up with TRBD1. CDR1 and CDR2 from the germline V gene are DFQATT and SNEGSKA (reference sequence). The CDR3 totals 14 residues. The junction had 13 bases not matched to a gene; V was cut back by 5 bases and J by 7 bases. This chain's CDR3 is CSAGASDRVGEAFF. In nucleotides, the CDR3 is TGCAGTGCTGGAGCCTCCGACAGGGTAGGTGAAGCTTTCTTT.

This clonotype was picked up many times. This chain joins TRBV7-9 and TRBJ2-7, with 8 bases identical to TRBD1. Trimming took 8 bases from V and 6 from J; bases not matched to a gene: 3. From germline, CDR1 is SEHNR and CDR2 FQNEAQ (reference sequence). This CDR3 has 11 amino acids. CDR3: CASSTGVEQYF. CDR3 in DNA: TGTGCCAGCTCGACAGGGGTCGAGCAGTACTTC.

This clonotype was detected ten times or more. The V and J genes are TRBV5-5 and TRBJ2-7; no firm D call. This CDR3 spans 15 amino acids. Between the trimmed V and J ends, which lost 1 base and 5 bases, there was a span of 16 bases. Germline loops: CDR1 SGHKS, CDR2 YYEKEE (reference sequence). The CDR3 DNA is TGTGCCAGCAGCTTGCCCCTTCTTCTCTCGGACGAGCAGTACTTC. Translated, it gives CASSLPLLLSDEQYF.

A note on this clonotype: This may be a read error, as it is one base from a much larger clone. The CDR3 loop is CASSSLNLKFEKLLF. In DNA, the CDR3 is TGTGCCAGCAGTTCGTTGAATCTCAAGTTTGAAAAACTGCTTTTT. This sequence joins TRBV28 and TRBJ1-4; D is unclear. From germline, CDR1 is MDHEN and CDR2 SYDVKM. This CDR3 is built from 15 residues.

At least ten counts were recorded for this clonotype. The chain uses TRBV6-5 and TRBJ1-5; 9 bases agree with TRBD1. The CDR3 consists of 13 residues. Losses at the gene ends were 6 bases for V and 6 bases for J; bases not matched to a gene: 3. Germline V gives CDR1 MNHEY, CDR2 SVGAGI. The CDR3: CASRQGAGQPQHF. The CDR3 coding sequence is TGTGCCAGCAGACAGGGGGCAGGTCAGCCCCAGCATTTT.

At least ten counts were recorded for this clonotype. In nucleotides, the CDR3 is TGTGCCAGCAGCTTAACCCGGACGTCTTTACGTCCCGGGGAGCTGTTTTTT. Its translation is CASSLTRTSLRPGELFF. This chain joins TRBV7-3 and TRBJ2-2, with D unclear. CDR1 is SGHTA, CDR2 FQGTGA, per germline. The CDR3 runs 17 residues. Trimming removed 0 bases from V and 6 bases from J, with 17 bases in between.

This clonotype has ten or more counts. V usage is TRBV5-5 and J usage is TRBJ2-2; weak D call: TRBD1 (6 bases). The germline CDR1 and CDR2 sequences are SGHKS and YYEKEE (reference sequence). V was shortened by 6 bases and J by 0 bases, with 12 bases between the two germline ends. There are 15 residues in the CDR3. CDR3 residues: CASTRTAPNTGELFF. In nucleotides, the CDR3 is TGTGCCAGCACCCGGACAGCGCCGAACACCGGGGAGCTGTTTTTT.

The chain uses TRBV5-1 and TRBJ2-3; D call uncertain. This CDR3 is built from 12 residues. V was clipped by 2 bases and J by 3 bases, with 4 bases between them. The V gene's germline CDR1 is SGHRS and CDR2 YFSETQ. The DNA of the CDR3 is TGCGCCAGCAGCTTTCCGACAGATACGCAGTATTTT. Its translation is CASSFPTDTQYF.

The sample holds many counts of this clonotype. CDR3 sequence (DNA): TGTGCCAGCAGTTACTCGGTAGAAGAGACCCAGTACTTC. This codes for CASSYSVEETQYF. The rearrangement uses TRBV6-5 and TRBJ2-5; no clear D gene. The germline V gene encodes CDR1 MNHEY and CDR2 SVGAGI. CDR3 length equals 13 residues. The germline V and J ends were trimmed by 0 bases and 3 bases, with 5 bases remaining between them.

This sequence joins TRBV7-2 and TRBJ2-5; 7 bases align to TRBD2. Germline CDR1 reads SGHTA; CDR2 reads FQGNSA. Trimming cost V 5 bases and J 5 bases; bases outside gene matches: 8. The CDR3 sequence is 14 residues long. The CDR3 DNA follows: TGTGCCAGCAGCGCCTCCGGGAGGAGGGAGACCCAGTACTTC. Its translation: CASSASGRRETQYF.

Concerning this clonotype itself: A junction end diverges from the germline sequence, so it may reflect a read error. J is TRBJ2-7 and V is TRBV9; unclear D gene. There are 16 residues in the CDR3. The germline V gene encodes CDR1 SGDLS and CDR2 YYNGEE. In DNA form, the CDR3 reads TGTACCAGCAGCCCCGGTTCGGCTTCAAGCTCTTACGAGCAGTACTTC. Its protein product is CTSSPGSASSSYEQYF.

V usage is TRBV5-1 and J usage is TRBJ2-4; 13 bases align to TRBD2. The CDR3 extends over 14 amino acids. V shed 3 bases and J 8 bases; nucleotides not matched to a gene: 2. Germline V gene data show CDR1 as SGHRS and CDR2 as YFSETQ. The CDR3 spells CASSWTSGSDIQYF. DNA of the CDR3: TGCGCCAGCAGCTGGACTAGCGGGAGTGACATTCAGTACTTC.

This clonotype was observed many times. J is TRBJ2-7 and V is TRBV7-8, with 9 nucleotides matching TRBD2. CDR3 length equals 14 residues. The V and J ends lost 5 bases and 3 bases, in that order; junction bases with no gene match: 5. The germline gives CDR1 SGHVS, CDR2 FQNEAQ. The CDR3 nucleotides are TGTGCCAGCAGCCCCGCGGGGGGGGACTACGAGCAGTACTTC. Protein product: CASSPAGGDYEQYF.

This clonotype was counted many times. This may be a read error: a much more frequent sequence differs by one nucleotide. The chain links TRBV20-1 to TRBJ2-5; D not resolved. V lost 6 bases and J lost 9, with 11 bases in between. There are 10 residues in the CDR3. In germline, CDR1 is DFQATT, CDR2 SNEGSKA (reference sequence). The CDR3 region is CSAGIEAQYF. CDR3 bases: TGCAGTGCCGGAATCGAGGCCCAGTACTTC.

This sequence joins TRBV6-1 and TRBJ1-2; 7 bases fit TRBD1. The trim removed 6 bases at V and 10 bases at J, leaving 11 bases unmatched. The germline V gene has CDR1 MNHNS and CDR2 SASEGT. The CDR3 runs to 13 residues. The CDR3 bases are TGTGCCAGCAGGGACGGGACAGAAGGAGACTACACCTTC. Its translation: CASRDGTEGDYTF.

This chain links TRBV2 with TRBJ2-1; 8 nucleotides align to TRBD2. Per germline, CDR1 SNHLY and CDR2 FYNNEI. J was trimmed by 12 bases and V by 3 bases; bases with no gene match: 7. The CDR3 contains 13 residues. The CDR3 spells CASSETGGARQFF. The CDR3, as DNA: TGTGCCAGCAGTGAGACGGGAGGGGCCCGGCAGTTCTTC.

This chain joins TRBV15 and TRBJ2-3; 8 bases map to TRBD2. This CDR3 is 16 amino acids long. CDR1 is LNHNV and CDR2 is YYDKDF in the germline V gene (reference sequence). Trimming at V came to 3 bases and at J to 5 bases, leaving 10 bases not matched to a gene. CDR3 residues: CATSSSLADGRDTQYF. CDR3 sequence (DNA): TGTGCCACCAGCAGTTCACTAGCGGACGGGAGAGATACGCAGTATTTT.

This clonotype was seen ten or more times. V and J are TRBV27 and TRBJ2-5, with a tentative D call TRBD2 (6 bases). The germline V gene encodes CDR1 MNHEY and CDR2 SMNVEV (reference sequence). V was cut by 8 bases and J by 5 bases, with 15 bases left in between. This CDR3 spans 13 amino acids. CDR3 loop: CASGERRAETQYF. DNA for the CDR3: TGTGCCAGCGGGGAACGGAGGGCCGAGACCCAGTACTTC.

Ten or more counts support this clonotype. CDR3 sequence: CASSLDNEQFF. The DNA for the CDR3 is TGCGCCAGCAGCTTGGACAATGAGCAGTTCTTC. This rearrangement joins TRBV5-1 to TRBJ2-1; D remains ambiguous. The CDR3 consists of 11 residues. In germline, CDR1 is SGHRS, CDR2 YFSETQ. Deletions cut 0 bases from V and 5 bases from J, with 0 bases between. Full variable domain (missing parts from reference TRBV5-1 and TRBJ2-1): KAGVTQTPRYLIKTRGQQVTLSCSPISGHRSVSWYQQTPGQGLQFLFEYFSETQRNKGNFPGRFSGRQFSNSRSEMNVSTLELGDSALYLCASSLDNEQFFGPGTRLTVL.

The rearrangement links TRBV20-1 to TRBJ1-6, with D possibly TRBD1 on 5 matching bases. Trimming cost V 2 bases and J 13 bases, with 12 bases left between them. The CDR3 runs 12 residues. Looked up from germline, CDR1 is DFQATT and CDR2 is SNEGSKA (reference sequence). The CDR3 coding sequence is TGCAGTGCTAGATCGGGGACTTTGCCCCTCCACTTT. This encodes CSARSGTLPLHF.

A few counts support this clonotype. The chain couples TRBV18 to TRBJ2-1; no definite D call. V lost 2 bases, J lost 9 bases, and 8 bases lay in between. This CDR3 comprises 12 residues. CDR1 KGHSH and CDR2 LQKENI come from the germline V gene. CDR3 DNA: TGTGCCAGCTCACCAGTGGAGAGTGAGCAGTTCTTC. Protein: CASSPVESEQFF.

This clonotype was observed at least ten times. A read error is possible here, since a much larger clone lies one base away. The J gene is TRBJ1-1, the V gene TRBV15; possible D gene TRBD1, 5 bases. Germline-derived CDR1 and CDR2 are LNHNV and YYDKDF (reference sequence). The CDR3 loop spans 14 amino acids. This CDR3 is CATCRDGARREAFF. The CDR3 nucleotides are TGTGCCACCTGCAGAGATGGGGCCCGAAGGGAAGCTTTCTTT.